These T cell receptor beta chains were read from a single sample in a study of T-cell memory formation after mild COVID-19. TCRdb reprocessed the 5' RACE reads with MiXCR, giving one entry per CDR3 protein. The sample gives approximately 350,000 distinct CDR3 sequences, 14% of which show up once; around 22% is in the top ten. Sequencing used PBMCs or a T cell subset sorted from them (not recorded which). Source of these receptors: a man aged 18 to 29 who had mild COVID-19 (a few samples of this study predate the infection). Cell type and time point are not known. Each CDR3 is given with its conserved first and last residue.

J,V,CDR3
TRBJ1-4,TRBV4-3,CASSQDGQGFTNEKLFF
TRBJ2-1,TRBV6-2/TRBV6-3,CASRQPLPNEQFF
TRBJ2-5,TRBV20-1,CSASLPNQETQYF
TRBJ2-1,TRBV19,CASSMGTGGNNEQFF
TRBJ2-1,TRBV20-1,CSASRVAGGPNEQFF
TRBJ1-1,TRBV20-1,CSARPVDSWTEAFF
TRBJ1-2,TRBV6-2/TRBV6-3,CASSYTPGHLYGYTF
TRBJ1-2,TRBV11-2,CASSPAAGHGYTF
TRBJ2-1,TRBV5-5,CASSLALWPAGGDNEQFF
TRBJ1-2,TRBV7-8,CASSTETGSYGYTF
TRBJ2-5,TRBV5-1,CASSFAVQETQYF
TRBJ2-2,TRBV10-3,CAISTGNAGELFF
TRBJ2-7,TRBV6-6,CASSYVLTYEQYF
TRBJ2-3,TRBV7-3,CASSAVGRETTDTQYF
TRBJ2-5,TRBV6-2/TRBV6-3,CASSRTSGGYQETQYF
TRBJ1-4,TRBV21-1,CARVQGGRINEKLFF